The rows below give T cell receptor beta chains drawn from one sample of a study of lymphopenia after photon versus proton radiotherapy. The protocol was immunoSEQ multiplex PCR, while the TCRdb copy is restricted to in-frame clones and leaves out a portion. The sample has roughly 30,000 clones; about 91% are singletons. The material sequenced was peripheral blood, taken from a patient treated with proton-based radiotherapy. These receptors all stem from a woman in her sixties with cholangiocarcinoma. Some clones in this sample may be carry-over from other donors' samples. Both conserved end residues are part of each CDR3. The order of the fields is V gene, clone size, D gene, J gene, CDR3 protein, CDR3 DNA. A D gene is named only where the DNA matches it firmly. The size field is filled for only some rows; it gives once, few, many or a size class.

TRBV6-5	NA	NA	TRBJ2-1	CASSYWGVSSYNEQFF	TGTGCCAGCAGTTACTGGGGGGTGAGCTCCTACAATGAGCAGTTCTTC
TRBV5-1	NA	TRBD1	TRBJ2-5	CASSLAETGIVETQYF	TGCGCCAGCAGCTTGGCCGAGACAGGGATAGTAGAGACCCAGTACTTC
TRBV10-3	once	NA	TRBJ2-1	CAISEANEQFF	TGTGCCATCAGTGAGGCGAATGAGCAGTTCTTC
TRBV4-1	NA	NA	TRBJ1-1	CASSQAPGVLLNTEAFF	TGCGCCAGCAGCCAAGCCCCGGGGGTTTTACTGAACACTGAAGCTTTCTTT
TRBV27	NA	NA	TRBJ1-5	CASSPQGQPQHF	TGTGCCAGCAGCCCGCAGGGTCAGCCCCAGCATTTT
TRBV5-4	NA	NA	TRBJ2-1	CASSLVGEGGAEQFF	TGTGCCAGCAGCTTGGTTGGGGAAGGGGGAGCGGAGCAGTTCTTC
TRBV7-2	NA	NA	TRBJ2-7	CASSFTQSSYEQYF	TGTGCCAGCAGCTTTACACAGAGCTCCTACGAGCAGTACTTC
TRBV28	NA	NA	TRBJ1-1	CASSLDLSVAFF	TGTGCCAGCAGTTTAGACCTCTCCGTCGCTTTCTTT
TRBV28	NA	NA	TRBJ1-5	CASGLGGGSNQPQHF	TGTGCCAGCGGTTTAGGGGGGGGAAGCAATCAGCCCCAGCATTTT
TRBV2	NA	TRBD2	TRBJ2-7	CASSEVGLAGYEQYF	TGTGCCAGCAGTGAAGTTGGACTAGCGGGCTACGAGCAGTACTTC
TRBV5-4	NA	TRBD2	TRBJ2-7	CASSLGLAGVYEQYF	TGTGCCAGCAGCTTGGGATTAGCGGGAGTCTACGAGCAGTACTTC
TRBV6-1	NA	NA	TRBJ2-2	CASSEALGAGELFF	TGTGCCAGCAGTGAAGCGCTTGGAGCCGGGGAGCTGTTTTTT
TRBV7-9	NA	NA	TRBJ2-1	CASSPEGGEQFF	TGTGCCAGCAGTCCAGAAGGAGGTGAGCAGTTCTTC